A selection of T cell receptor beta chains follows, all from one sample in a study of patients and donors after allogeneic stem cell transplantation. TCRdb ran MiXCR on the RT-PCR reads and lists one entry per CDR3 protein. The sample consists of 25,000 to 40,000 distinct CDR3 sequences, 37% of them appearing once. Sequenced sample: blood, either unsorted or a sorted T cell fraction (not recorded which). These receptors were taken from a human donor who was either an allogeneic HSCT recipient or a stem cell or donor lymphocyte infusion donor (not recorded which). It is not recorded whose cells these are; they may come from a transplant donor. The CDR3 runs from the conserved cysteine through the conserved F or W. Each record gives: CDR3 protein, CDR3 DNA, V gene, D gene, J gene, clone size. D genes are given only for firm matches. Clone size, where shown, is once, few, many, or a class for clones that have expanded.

cdr3_aa: CASSFRTDQPQHF
cdr3_nt: TGTGCCAGCAGCTTTAGAACGGATCAGCCCCAGCATTTT
v_call: TRBV5-6
d_call: -
j_call: TRBJ1-5
clone_size: -

cdr3_aa: CASSSLAGGRDNEQFF
cdr3_nt: TGTGCCAGCAGTTCCCTAGCGGGAGGGAGGGACAATGAGCAGTTCTTC
v_call: TRBV12-3/TRBV12-4
d_call: TRBD2
j_call: TRBJ2-1
clone_size: few

cdr3_aa: CASSTYRERNSPLHF
cdr3_nt: TGTGCCAGCAGTACCTACAGGGAAAGGAATTCACCCCTCCACTTT
v_call: TRBV27
d_call: -
j_call: TRBJ1-6
clone_size: few

cdr3_aa: CATSGRAQETQYF
cdr3_nt: TGTGCCACCAGTGGTCGGGCCCAAGAGACCCAGTACTTC
v_call: TRBV24-1
d_call: -
j_call: TRBJ2-5
clone_size: few

cdr3_aa: CASSPGLVLDTQYF
cdr3_nt: TGCGCCAGCAGTCCGGGACTAGTCCTAGATACGCAGTATTTT
v_call: TRBV4-3
d_call: TRBD2
j_call: TRBJ2-3
clone_size: -

cdr3_aa: CASSYRETNTEAFF
cdr3_nt: TGTGCCAGCAGTTACAGGGAGACGAACACTGAAGCTTTCTTT
v_call: TRBV6-6
d_call: -
j_call: TRBJ1-1
clone_size: few

cdr3_aa: CASSYSGLRGFSYNEQFF
cdr3_nt: TGTGCCAGCAGTTACTCGGGTCTAAGAGGCTTCTCCTACAATGAGCAGTTCTTC
v_call: TRBV6-2/TRBV6-3
d_call: -
j_call: TRBJ2-1
clone_size: few

cdr3_aa: CATSDLIPGQVGHTEAFF
cdr3_nt: TGTGCCACCAGTGATTTAATCCCTGGACAGGTAGGGCACACTGAAGCTTTCTTT
v_call: TRBV24-1
d_call: TRBD1
j_call: TRBJ1-1
clone_size: once

cdr3_aa: CASSELRGLNGYTF
cdr3_nt: TGTGCCAGCAGTGAATTAAGGGGTTTAAATGGCTACACCTTC
v_call: TRBV25-1
d_call: -
j_call: TRBJ1-2
clone_size: -

cdr3_aa: CASSLPGTGDMQYF
cdr3_nt: TGTGCCAGCAGCTTACCCGGGACAGGAGATATGCAGTATTTT
v_call: TRBV7-9
d_call: TRBD1
j_call: TRBJ2-3
clone_size: few

cdr3_aa: CSATPRRGGPNTEAFF
cdr3_nt: TGCAGTGCTACCCCTAGGAGGGGCGGACCGAACACTGAAGCTTTCTTT
v_call: TRBV20-1
d_call: -
j_call: TRBJ1-1
clone_size: -

cdr3_aa: CASSQGEGSNQPQHF
cdr3_nt: TGCGCCAGCAGCCAAGGGGAGGGTAGCAATCAGCCCCAGCATTTT
v_call: TRBV4-3
d_call: -
j_call: TRBJ1-5
clone_size: -

cdr3_aa: CASSFDRGLNTEAFF
cdr3_nt: TGCGCCAGCAGCTTCGACAGGGGTTTGAACACTGAAGCTTTCTTT
v_call: TRBV5-1
d_call: TRBD1
j_call: TRBJ1-1
clone_size: -

cdr3_aa: CASSLETGSDTQYF
cdr3_nt: TGCGCCAGCAGCTTGGAAACGGGGTCCGATACGCAGTATTTT
v_call: TRBV5-1
d_call: -
j_call: TRBJ2-3
clone_size: once

cdr3_aa: CAISGAGGPRTGELFF
cdr3_nt: TGTGCCATCAGTGGAGCGGGAGGGCCTCGGACCGGGGAGCTGTTTTTT
v_call: TRBV10-3
d_call: TRBD2
j_call: TRBJ2-2
clone_size: few

cdr3_aa: CASSQGGDPRVDTEAFF
cdr3_nt: TGCGCCAGCAGCCAAGGGGGGGACCCGCGGGTCGACACTGAAGCTTTCTTT
v_call: TRBV4-3
d_call: -
j_call: TRBJ1-1
clone_size: few

cdr3_aa: CASSRTADSLNHF
cdr3_nt: TGTGCCAGCAGCCGAACCGCGGACAGCCTAAATCATTTT
v_call: TRBV6-2/TRBV6-3
d_call: -
j_call: TRBJ1-5
clone_size: few

cdr3_aa: CASGGLLTYNSPLHF
cdr3_nt: TGTGCCAGCGGGGGTCTCCTCACCTATAATTCACCCCTCCACTTT
v_call: TRBV12-3/TRBV12-4
d_call: -
j_call: TRBJ1-6
clone_size: -

cdr3_aa: CASSSGFHSPLHF
cdr3_nt: TGTGCCAGCAGTTCCGGGTTCCATTCACCCCTCCACTTT
v_call: TRBV27
d_call: -
j_call: TRBJ1-6
clone_size: -

cdr3_aa: CASSQWTSGRQEGIGELFF
cdr3_nt: TGCGCCAGCAGCCAATGGACTAGCGGGAGGCAAGAGGGGATCGGGGAGCTGTTTTTT
v_call: TRBV4-3
d_call: TRBD2
j_call: TRBJ2-2
clone_size: once

cdr3_aa: CASSQEWINQPQHF
cdr3_nt: TGCGCCAGCAGCCAAGAATGGATCAATCAGCCCCAGCATTTT
v_call: TRBV4-3
d_call: -
j_call: TRBJ1-5
clone_size: few

cdr3_aa: CASSLESAFGYTF
cdr3_nt: TGTGCCAGCAGCTTAGAGTCTGCTTTTGGCTACACCTTC
v_call: TRBV7-9
d_call: -
j_call: TRBJ1-2
clone_size: -

cdr3_aa: CASCYGTMNTEAFF
cdr3_nt: TGTGCCAGCTGTTACGGGACAATGAACACTGAAGCTTTCTTT
v_call: TRBV12-3/TRBV12-4
d_call: -
j_call: TRBJ1-1
clone_size: -

cdr3_aa: CASSVDRGRETQYF
cdr3_nt: TGTGCCAGCAGCGTAGACAGGGGGCGGGAGACCCAGTACTTC
v_call: TRBV9
d_call: TRBD1
j_call: TRBJ2-5
clone_size: few

cdr3_aa: CSARDNAIQTNYGYTF
cdr3_nt: TGCAGTGCTAGAGATAACGCGATACAAACTAACTATGGCTACACCTTC
v_call: TRBV20-1
d_call: -
j_call: TRBJ1-2
clone_size: few

cdr3_aa: CASRATSYTDTQYF
cdr3_nt: TGTGCCAGCAGGGCTACTAGTTACACAGATACGCAGTATTTT
v_call: TRBV12-3/TRBV12-4
d_call: -
j_call: TRBJ2-3
clone_size: -

cdr3_aa: CASSLAGAPFYEQYF
cdr3_nt: TGTGCCAGCAGTCTAGCGGGAGCCCCATTTTACGAGCAGTACTTC
v_call: TRBV28
d_call: TRBD2
j_call: TRBJ2-7
clone_size: -